This T cell receptor beta chain emerged from a study of blood T cell repertoires in COVID-19. Looking at the study overall: Donors in the United States, Italy and Spain gave samples during acute or convalescent COVID-19. PBMCs, B-cell-depleted T cells, or T cells provided the cDNA or gDNA that made up the material.

This CDR3 spans 18 amino acids. CDR1 is SGDLS, CDR2 YYNGEE, per germline. Losses at the gene ends were 1 base for V and 1 base for J; bases not matched to a gene: 11. In the authors' methods: Estimated nucleated cell counts came from reference gene primer amplification. Libraries were prepared by immunoSEQ multiplex PCR; TCRdb keeps only in-frame clonotypes and omits some of them. D and trimming come from the DNA, and the V and J calls and clone size come from that table. Seen here are 310,000 or so clones, 70% to 90% observed once, and the top ten hold 3% to 4%. The sample comprised peripheral blood. The chain employs TRBV9 and TRBJ2-5; TRBD2 agrees at 9 bases. This TCR was sampled from a woman between 50 and 59 years old with active or convalescent COVID-19. CDR3 sequence reads: CASSVSGWASGVQETQYF. The CDR3 coding sequence is TGTGCCAGCAGCGTATCTGGTTGGGCTAGCGGGGTCCAAGAGACCCAGTACTTC. The full variable domain, rest sourced from reference TRBV9 and TRBJ2-5, is DSGVTQTPKHLITATGQRVTLRCSPRSGDLSVYWYQQSLDQGLQFLIQYYNGEERAKGNILERFSAQQFPDLHSELNLSSLELGDSALYFCASSVSGWASGVQETQYFGPGTRLLVL.